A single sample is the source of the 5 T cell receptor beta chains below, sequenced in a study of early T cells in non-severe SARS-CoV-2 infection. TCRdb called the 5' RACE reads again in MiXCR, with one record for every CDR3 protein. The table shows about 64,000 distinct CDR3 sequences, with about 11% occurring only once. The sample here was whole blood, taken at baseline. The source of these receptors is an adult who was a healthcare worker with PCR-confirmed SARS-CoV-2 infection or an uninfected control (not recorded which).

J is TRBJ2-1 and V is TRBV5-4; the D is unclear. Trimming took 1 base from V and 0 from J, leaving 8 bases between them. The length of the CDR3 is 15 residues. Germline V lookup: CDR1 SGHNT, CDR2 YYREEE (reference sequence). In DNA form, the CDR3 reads TGTGCCAGCAGCTTGTCGCAGAGCTCCTACAATGAGCAGTTCTTC. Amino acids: CASSLSQSSYNEQFF.

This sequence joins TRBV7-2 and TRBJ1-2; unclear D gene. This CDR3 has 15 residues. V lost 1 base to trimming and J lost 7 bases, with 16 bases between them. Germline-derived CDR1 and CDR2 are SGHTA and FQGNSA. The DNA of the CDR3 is TGTGCCAGCAGCTTAGTGCGGGGTCGGGGATCTGGCTACACCTTC. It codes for CASSLVRGRGSGYTF.

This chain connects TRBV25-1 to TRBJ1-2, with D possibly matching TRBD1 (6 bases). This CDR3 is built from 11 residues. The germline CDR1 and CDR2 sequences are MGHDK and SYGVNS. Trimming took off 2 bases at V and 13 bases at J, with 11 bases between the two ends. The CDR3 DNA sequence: TGTGCCAGCAGTGAAGGGGGGCCCCTCACCTTC. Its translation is CASSEGGPLTF.

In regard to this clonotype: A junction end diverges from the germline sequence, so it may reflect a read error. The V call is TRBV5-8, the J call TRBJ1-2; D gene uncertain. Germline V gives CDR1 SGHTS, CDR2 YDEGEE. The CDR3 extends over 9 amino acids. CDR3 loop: CASSLGPQF. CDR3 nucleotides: TGTGCCAGCAGCTTGGGCCCACAGTTC.

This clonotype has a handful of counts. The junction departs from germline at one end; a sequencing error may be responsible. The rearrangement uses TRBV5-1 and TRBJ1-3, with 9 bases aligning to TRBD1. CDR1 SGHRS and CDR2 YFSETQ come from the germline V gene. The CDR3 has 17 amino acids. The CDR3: CASGDRENPSSENTIYF. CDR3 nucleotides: TGCGCCAGCGGGGACAGGGAGAACCCCAGCTCTGAAAACACCATATATTTT.